Listed here are 29 T cell receptor beta chains from one sample, sequenced in a study of blood T cells in healthy people across ages. It was with a sample-barcoded 5' primer and a J-beta primer mix that a second PCR of about 6 to 11 cycles was run. One entry per CDR3 protein results from TCRdb running MiXCR on the 5' RACE reads. The sample contains 700,000 to 950,000 distinct CDR3 sequences, 43% of which appear only once. Material for sequencing was blood. These receptors were obtained from a woman aged 60-75 years in good health.

This rearrangement joins TRBV21-1 to TRBJ2-3; TRBD2, the table's D call, was not compared with the DNA. TRBV21-1 is listed as a pseudogene. The CDR3 runs 16 residues. For the CDR3, the DNA is TGTGCCAGCAGCCCCTCCCCATGGAGTAGCACAGATACGCAGTATTTT. Residues: CASSPSPWSSTDTQYF.

This clonotype was counted many times. The chain employs TRBV5-1 and TRBJ1-2, with TRBD1 matching over 9 bases. The CDR3 is 14 amino acids. Germline CDR1 is SGHRS and CDR2 is YFSETQ. Trimming at V came to 6 bases and at J to 6 bases, leaving 9 bases not matched to a gene. This CDR3 is CASNAGTGKDGYTF. The CDR3 bases are TGCGCCAGCAATGCAGGGACAGGGAAAGATGGCTACACCTTC.

The gene calls are TRBV11-2 and TRBJ2-7, with D maybe TRBD2 (6 bases). Gene TRBJ2-5 matches the end of the DNA better, so the J call may be wrong. CDR1 SGHAT and CDR2 FQNNGV come from the germline V gene. CDR3 length: 16 residues. CDR3 residues: CASSSPPRRGQETQYF. CDR3 DNA: TGTGCCAGCAGCTCCCCGCCCCGGAGGGGCCAAGAGACCCAGTACTTC.

The sample holds many counts of this clonotype. The chain links TRBV6-2 or TRBV6-3 to TRBJ2-1, with D possibly matching TRBD2 (6 bases). V shed 8 bases and J shed 2 bases, with 16 bases lying between them. CDR3 length: 15 amino acids. Per the germline V gene, CDR1 is MNHEY and CDR2 is SVGEGT. The CDR3: CASGTLSGAYNEQFF. The CDR3 DNA reads as TGTGCCAGCGGCACCCTTAGCGGAGCCTACAATGAGCAGTTCTTC.

At least ten counts were recorded for this clonotype. The chain is built from TRBV6-6 and TRBJ2-1; D possibly uses TRBD1 or TRBD2 (5 bases each). This CDR3 contains 12 residues. Germline CDR1 MNHNY, CDR2 SVGAGI (reference sequence). V dropped 8 bases and J dropped 9 bases, with 14 bases sitting between them. DNA for the CDR3: TGTGCCAGCGAGGGGCTGGATGTTGAGCAGTTCTTC. Protein: CASEGLDVEQFF.

In the case of this clonotype: One end of the junction is discordant with germline, which a read error may explain. The chain recombines TRBV7-6 with TRBJ2-7, with D perhaps matching TRBD2 (5 bases). CDR1 is SGHVS and CDR2 is FNYEAQ in the germline V gene. CDR3 size: 15 residues. This CDR3 is CASSSDFLSSYKQYF. CDR3 DNA: TGTGCCAGCAGCTCGGACTTCCTGAGCTCCTACAAGCAGTACTTC.

Comment on this clonotype: This sequence may be a read error, since a much larger clone differs from it by one base. The rearrangement uses TRBV12-3 or TRBV12-4 and TRBJ2-1; D is undetermined. The assigned J gene may be wrong: the sequence end matches TRBJ2-7 better. CDR3 size: 15 residues. The CDR3, as DNA: TGTGCCAGCAGCCCCCTAAGGAGCTCCTACAATGAGCAGTACTTC. This codes for CASSPLRSSYNEQYF.

The rearrangement uses TRBV11-3 and TRBJ2-1, with TRBD1 matching over 10 bases. The CDR3 runs 16 residues. The germline gives CDR1 SGHNT, CDR2 YENEEA. V lost 1 base, J lost 5 bases, and 5 bases stayed unmatched. DNA for the CDR3: TGTGCCAGCAGCTTAGGCTCCGGGACAGGGGACAATGAGCAGTTCTTC. This translates into CASSLGSGTGDNEQFF.

This clonotype was detected many times. This sequence joins TRBV10-3 and TRBJ2-4; TRBD2 matches at 8 bases. Germline V gene data show CDR1 as ENHRY and CDR2 as SYGVKD. The V segment lost 4 bases and the J segment 6 bases; nucleotides outside the gene matches: 5. The CDR3 loop spans 14 amino acids. The CDR3 here is CAISAAGERNIQYF. For the CDR3, the DNA is TGTGCCATCAGTGCAGCGGGAGAGAGAAACATTCAGTACTTC.

The chain joins TRBV27 to TRBJ1-3; D remains unclear. Germline CDR1 is MNHEY and CDR2 is SMNVEV (reference sequence). CDR3 length: 14 residues. The V end lost 2 bases, the J end lost 4 bases, and 9 bases lay between the germline ends. The CDR3 reads CASSLRGSGNTIYF. CDR3 nucleotides: TGTGCCAGCAGTTTACGGGGATCCGGAAACACCATATATTTT.

V and J are TRBV19 and TRBJ2-3, with D possibly TRBD1 on 5 matching bases. Germline V lookup: CDR1 LNHDA, CDR2 SQIVND (reference sequence). CDR3 size: 16 residues. V gave up 5 bases and J gave up 2 bases, with 17 bases separating them. The CDR3 here is CASSDSRGRATDTQYF. The CDR3 bases are TGTGCCAGTAGTGATTCGCGTGGCAGGGCCACAGATACGCAGTATTTT.

This clonotype was counted once. The junction shows a germline mismatch at one end, possibly a read error. The chain uses TRBV2 and TRBJ1-5; tentative D call: TRBD1 (5 bases). The CDR3 totals 12 residues. Germline CDR1 is SNHLY and CDR2 is FYNNEI. The CDR3 bases are TGTACCAGCAGTGCCGGGGCACAGCCCCAGCATTTT. This sequence encodes CTSSAGAQPQHF.

There are many counts of this clonotype. The chain is built from TRBV7-2 and TRBJ2-1; unclear D gene. The V gene lost 2 bases and the J gene lost 6 bases, with 5 bases spanning the gap. The CDR3 runs to 12 residues. Germline values: CDR1 SGHTA, CDR2 FQGNSA. CDR3 residues: CASSLLTNEQFF. In DNA form, the CDR3 reads TGTGCCAGCAGCTTACTAACCAATGAGCAGTTCTTC.

A word on this clonotype: It may be a read error: a sequence one base away is much more abundant. The V gene is TRBV12-3 or TRBV12-4, the J gene TRBJ2-1; the match to TRBD1 covers 8 bases. CDR3 length: 12 residues. For the CDR3, the DNA is TGTGCCGGCAGTTTAGGACAGGGACGGCAGTTCTTC. Translating gives CAGSLGQGRQFF.

V gene TRBV28 combines with J gene TRBJ1-1, with a tentative D call TRBD1 (5 bases). The germline V and J ends were trimmed by 5 bases and 4 bases, with 14 bases remaining between them. This CDR3 region has 14 residues. In germline, CDR1 is MDHEN, CDR2 SYDVKM. CDR3 sequence: CASSPRGSGTEAFF. CDR3 nucleotide sequence: TGTGCCAGCAGTCCTCGGGGGTCAGGCACTGAAGCTTTCTTT.

In this sample, this clonotype turned up many times. This chain links TRBV9 with TRBJ2-7, with 9 positions matching TRBD1. The CDR3 has 16 amino acids. The ends lost 4 bases at V and 4 bases at J; junction bases unmatched: 12. Germline assignment: CDR1 SGDLS and CDR2 YYNGEE. CDR3 DNA sequence: TGTGCCAGCAGCCGGCTGAGCGGACAGGGGTTATACGAGCAGTACTTC. It is translated as CASSRLSGQGLYEQYF.

V usage is TRBV7-9 and J usage is TRBJ1-6; D is unresolved. There are 16 residues in the CDR3. Trimming took off 5 bases at V and 0 bases at J, with 11 bases between the two ends. The germline V gene has CDR1 SEHNR and CDR2 FQNEAQ (reference sequence). CDR3 sequence (DNA): TGTGCCAGCAGCGAGGCCGGGAGCTCCTATAATTCACCCCTCCACTTT. As protein: CASSEAGSSYNSPLHF.

This clonotype was seen many times. The chain recombines TRBV6-6 with TRBJ1-2, with D perhaps matching TRBD1 (5 bases). The germline gives CDR1 MNHNY, CDR2 SVGAGI (reference sequence). V was cut by 5 bases and J by 0 bases, with 7 bases left in between. The CDR3 runs to 13 residues. The CDR3 sequence: CASSMTANYGYTF. Written as DNA, the CDR3 is TGTGCCAGCAGTATGACAGCTAACTATGGCTACACCTTC.

Comment on this clonotype: A much larger clone lies one base from this, so it may be a read error. The J gene is TRBJ2-7, the V gene TRBV6-2 or TRBV6-3, with 8 bases that match TRBD2. The CDR3 covers 15 residues. Germline CDR1 is MNHEY and CDR2 is SVGEGT. V was clipped by 2 bases and J by 7 bases; unmatched bases: 10. The CDR3 region is CASSYGLAGNNEQYF. The CDR3 DNA follows: TGTGCCAGCAGTTACGGTTTAGCGGGAAACAATGAGCAGTACTTC.

This clonotype was found a few times. The gene calls are TRBV20-1 and TRBJ2-7, with D tentatively TRBD1 (6 bases). The germline V gene encodes CDR1 DFQATT and CDR2 SNEGSKA (reference sequence). This CDR3 is built from 14 residues. V gave up 6 bases and J gave up 3 bases, with 18 bases separating them. This CDR3 reads CSALGSGAYYEQYF. CDR3 in DNA: TGCAGTGCCCTCGGGTCAGGGGCCTACTACGAGCAGTACTTC.

With respect to this clonotype: One base away lies a much larger clone, so this may be a sequencing read error. DNA of the CDR3: TGTGCCAGCAGCGTAGCTCCGACTTCAAGGAAGGGCGAGCAGTACTTC. Residues: CASSVAPTSRKGEQYF. The chain is built from TRBV9 and TRBJ2-5; D uncertain. With the DNA end fitting TRBJ2-7 better, the J assignment may be wrong. Germline V lookup: CDR1 SGDLS, CDR2 YYNGEE. The CDR3 loop spans 16 amino acids.

This chain links TRBV27 with TRBJ2-4, with D perhaps matching TRBD2 (7 bases). Trimming shortened V by 2 bases and J by 6 bases, and 14 bases separated the two germline ends. The CDR3 consists of 15 residues. CDR1 and CDR2 (germline): MNHEY, SMNVEV (reference sequence). The CDR3 here is CASSLSGTRSNIQYF. CDR3 sequence (DNA): TGTGCCAGCAGTTTAAGCGGGACACGTTCAAACATTCAGTACTTC.

The chain has TRBV25-1 and TRBJ1-1; D perhaps matches TRBD1 (6 bases). Per germline, CDR1 MGHDK and CDR2 SYGVNS. The CDR3 loop spans 15 amino acids. V was clipped by 2 bases and J by 0 bases, with 10 bases between them. This CDR3 reads CASSEGTLMNTEAFF. The CDR3 DNA reads TGTGCCAGCAGTGAAGGGACACTTATGAACACTGAAGCTTTCTTT.

As concerns this clonotype: A much larger clone differs by one base, so this may be a read error. This sequence joins TRBV7-9 and TRBJ2-1; no definite D call. CDR1 and CDR2 from the germline V gene are SEHNR and FQNEAQ (reference sequence). The length of the CDR3 is 11 residues. V dropped 10 bases and J dropped 13 bases, with 17 bases sitting between them. Here the CDR3 DNA reads TGTGCCACCTCCGCTCAAGAGACCCAGTTCTTC. Translation gives CATSAQETQFF.

This clonotype was seen at least ten times. This rearrangement joins TRBV6-2 or TRBV6-3 to TRBJ2-1; the match to TRBD1 covers 8 bases. This CDR3 has 16 amino acids. Germline V lookup: CDR1 MNHEY, CDR2 SVGEGT. Trimming took 5 bases from V and 5 from J; bases not matched to a gene: 11. CDR3 amino acids: CASSHRTGRVNNEQFF. The DNA of the CDR3 is TGTGCCAGCAGTCATCGGACAGGGCGGGTTAACAATGAGCAGTTCTTC.

The J gene is TRBJ2-5, the V gene TRBV6-6, with 7 bases lining up with TRBD1. The DNA end is more similar to TRBJ2-7, so the J call may be wrong. Germline CDR1 and CDR2: MNHNY and SVGAGI (reference sequence). The CDR3 extends over 16 amino acids. CDR3 region: CASSYLMTGSIGEQYF. The CDR3 DNA sequence: TGTGCCAGCAGTTACCTAATGACAGGGAGTATTGGCGAGCAGTACTTC.

A few counts support this clonotype. The chain recombines TRBV7-2 with TRBJ2-5; possibly TRBD2 for D (6 bases). The CDR3 contains 15 residues. Per germline, CDR1 SGHTA and CDR2 FQGNSA. V was shortened by 10 bases and J by 4 bases, with 22 bases between the two germline ends. CDR3 in amino acids: CATSPTQVGGETQYF. DNA for the CDR3: TGTGCCACATCCCCGACTCAGGTGGGAGGAGAGACCCAGTACTTC.

On this clonotype itself: The conserved phenylalanine or tryptophan is not found at the CDR3 terminus, so this likely reflects a read error. Because the CDR3's place on the DNA is in doubt, the DNA is left out and the CDR3 is given as listed by TCRdb. The V gene is TRBV4-3, the J gene TRBJ1-4. Germline assignment: CDR1 LGHNA and CDR2 YSLEER. The CDR3 length is 10 residues, termini included. CDR3 loop: CASSQDDSGL.

This clonotype has only one observation. The gene calls are TRBV11-2 and TRBJ2-7; possibly TRBD2 for D (6 bases). This CDR3 spans 15 amino acids. Germline V CDR1 and CDR2: SGHAT, FQNNGV. V was trimmed by 4 bases and J by 2 bases, leaving 15 bases between them. The CDR3 here is CASSWKEGRTYEQYF. The DNA for the CDR3 is TGTGCCAGCAGCTGGAAGGAGGGTAGGACCTACGAGCAGTACTTC.